These 8 T cell receptor beta chains were all obtained from the same sample, sequenced in a study of T cells after posttransplantation cyclophosphamide. Controls had myeloablative marrow grafts with methotrexate and calcineurin inhibitor, sampled at 1 year. Assay: immunoSEQ multiplex PCR; the TCRdb copy retains only in-frame clones and omits some. In the table there are roughly 23,000 clones, 89% of which are singletons. Sequencing used PBMCs, obtained after an allogeneic stem cell transplant with a calcineurin inhibitor and methotrexate. All receptors come from a female patient aged 50 to 65 who received an allogeneic stem cell transplant from an unrelated donor, was CMV-positive, and had chronic GVHD only. Some of the T cells might come from the graft donor.

This clone was picked up one time. CDR3 protein: CSSPGTGGGGDTEAFF. In DNA, the CDR3 is TGCAGCTCGCCCGGGACAGGGGGCGGTGGGGACACTGAAGCTTTCTTT. The chain uses TRBV29-1 and TRBJ1-1; 12 nucleotides agree with TRBD1. Looked up from germline, CDR1 is SQVTM and CDR2 is ANQGSEA. Trimming cost V 8 bases and J 3 bases; bases outside gene matches: 13. The CDR3 length is 16 residues.

This rearrangement joins TRBV7-6 to TRBJ1-4, with D tentatively TRBD1 (5 bases). The CDR3 extends over 15 amino acids. Trimming took 2 bases from V and 10 from J, leaving 17 bases between them. The germline CDR1 and CDR2 sequences are SGHVS and FNYEAQ. CDR3 bases: TGTGCCAGCAGCTTATCGGGAGAGGGGATAGGAAAACTGTTTTTT. The encoded protein is CASSLSGEGIGKLFF.

Details on this clone: At one boundary the junction diverges from the germline segment, which might be a read error. The chain is built from TRBV6-5 and TRBJ1-2; 7 positions match TRBD1. Germline V lookup: CDR1 MNHEY, CDR2 SVGAGI. CDR3 length equals 14 residues. CDR3 amino acids: CASSSQGGSYDYTF. The CDR3 nucleotides are TGTGCCAGCAGCTCCCAGGGGGGTTCCTATGACTACACCTTC.

The rearrangement links TRBV15 to TRBJ1-1; D gene uncertain. The V end lost 6 bases, the J end lost 1 base, and 21 bases lay between the germline ends. CDR3 length: 17 residues. Germline V CDR1 and CDR2: LNHNV, YYDKDF (reference sequence). Written as DNA, the CDR3 is TGTGCCACCAGGACCTGGGCCGGCCGTCTCCCGAACACTGAAGCTTTCTTT. Protein product: CATRTWAGRLPNTEAFF.

The V call is TRBV7-2, the J call TRBJ2-7, with 7 bases identical to TRBD2. CDR1 is SGHTA, CDR2 FQGNSA, per germline. V lost 5 bases to trimming and J lost 2 bases; unmatched junction nucleotides: 9. The CDR3 totals 15 residues. The CDR3 nucleotides read TGTGCCAGCAGCCCCGACAGACTAGCTACCTACGAGCAGTACTTC. Residues: CASSPDRLATYEQYF.

The chain couples TRBV28 to TRBJ1-2, with D perhaps matching TRBD1 (5 bases). The CDR3 is made up of 14 amino acids. Trimming removed 7 bases at V and 5 bases at J, with 17 bases between. The germline gives CDR1 MDHEN, CDR2 SYDVKM. Here the CDR3 reads CASIETAPEYGYTF. The CDR3 DNA reads as TGTGCCAGCATCGAGACAGCGCCAGAGTATGGCTACACCTTC.

This clone was seen just once. This chain connects TRBV27 to TRBJ2-2; D possibly corresponds to TRBD1 (6 bases). Trimming took off 5 bases at V and 0 bases at J, with 13 bases between the two ends. From germline, CDR1 is MNHEY and CDR2 SMNVEV (reference sequence). The CDR3 loop spans 16 amino acids. The CDR3 is CASSLQGPPNTGELFF. The CDR3 nucleotides are TGTGCCAGCAGTCTACAGGGTCCCCCGAACACCGGGGAGCTGTTTTTT.

V usage is TRBV28 and J usage is TRBJ1-5, with TRBD1 as a possible D gene (5 bases). Trimming cost V 1 base and J 0 bases, with 19 bases left between them. The length of the CDR3 is 19 residues. Per germline, CDR1 MDHEN and CDR2 SYDVKM. The DNA for the CDR3 is TGTGCCAGCAGTTTATCTAAGGCCAGGCTGGGGCATAGCAATCAGCCCCAGCATTTT. Encoded protein: CASSLSKARLGHSNQPQHF.